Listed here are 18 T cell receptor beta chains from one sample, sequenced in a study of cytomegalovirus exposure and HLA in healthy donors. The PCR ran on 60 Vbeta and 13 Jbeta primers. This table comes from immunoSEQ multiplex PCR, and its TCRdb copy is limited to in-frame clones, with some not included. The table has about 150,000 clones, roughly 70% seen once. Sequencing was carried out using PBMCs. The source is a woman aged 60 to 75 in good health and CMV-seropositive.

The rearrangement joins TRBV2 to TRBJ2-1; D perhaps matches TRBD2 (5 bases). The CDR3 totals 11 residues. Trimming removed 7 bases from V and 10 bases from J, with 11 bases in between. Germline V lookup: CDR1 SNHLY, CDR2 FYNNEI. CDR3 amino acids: CASIRRLEQFF. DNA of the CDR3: TGTGCCAGCATTCGGAGGTTAGAGCAGTTCTTC.

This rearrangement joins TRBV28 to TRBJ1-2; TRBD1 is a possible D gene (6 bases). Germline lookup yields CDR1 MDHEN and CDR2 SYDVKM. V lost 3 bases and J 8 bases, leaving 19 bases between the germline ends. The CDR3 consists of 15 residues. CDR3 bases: TGTGCCAGCAGTTTGAGCTTCGGACAGTTTAACGGCTACACCTTC. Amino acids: CASSLSFGQFNGYTF.

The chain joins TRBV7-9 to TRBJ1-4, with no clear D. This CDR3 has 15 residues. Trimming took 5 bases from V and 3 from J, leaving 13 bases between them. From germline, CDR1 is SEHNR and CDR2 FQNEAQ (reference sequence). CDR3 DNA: TGTGCCAGCAGCCCCCCTCGCGGTCCTAATGAAAAACTGTTTTTT. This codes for CASSPPRGPNEKLFF. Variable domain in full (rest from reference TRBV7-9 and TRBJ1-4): DTGVSQNPRHKITKRGQNVTFRCDPISEHNRLYWYRQTLGQGPEFLTYFQNEAQLEKSRLLSDRFSAERPKGSFSTLEIQRTEQGDSAMYLCASSPPRGPNEKLFFGSGTQLSVL.

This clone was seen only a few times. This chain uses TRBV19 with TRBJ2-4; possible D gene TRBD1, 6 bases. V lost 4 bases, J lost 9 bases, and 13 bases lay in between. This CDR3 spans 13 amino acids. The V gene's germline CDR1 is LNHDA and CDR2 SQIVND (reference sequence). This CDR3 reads CASSNRQGTIQYF. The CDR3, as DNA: TGTGCCAGTAGTAACCGTCAGGGGACCATTCAGTACTTC.

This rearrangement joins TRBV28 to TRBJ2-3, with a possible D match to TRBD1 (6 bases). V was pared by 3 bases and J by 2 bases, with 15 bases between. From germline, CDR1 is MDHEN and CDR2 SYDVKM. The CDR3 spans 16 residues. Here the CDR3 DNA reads TGTGCCAGCAGTTTGCGGAAGGGGGACCTCACAGATACGCAGTATTTT. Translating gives CASSLRKGDLTDTQYF.

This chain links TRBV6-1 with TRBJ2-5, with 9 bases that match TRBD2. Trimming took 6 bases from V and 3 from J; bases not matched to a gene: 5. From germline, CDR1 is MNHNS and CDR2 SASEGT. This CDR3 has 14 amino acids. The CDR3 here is CASSEGLAKETQYF. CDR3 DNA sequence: TGTGCCAGCAGCGAGGGACTAGCAAAAGAGACCCAGTACTTC.

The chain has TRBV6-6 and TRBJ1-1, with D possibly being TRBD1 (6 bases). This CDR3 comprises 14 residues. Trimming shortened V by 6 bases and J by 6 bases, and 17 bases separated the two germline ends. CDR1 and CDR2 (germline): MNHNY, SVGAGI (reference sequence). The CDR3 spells CASSPNRAQAEAFF. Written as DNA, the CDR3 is TGTGCCAGCAGCCCAAACAGGGCGCAAGCTGAAGCTTTCTTT.

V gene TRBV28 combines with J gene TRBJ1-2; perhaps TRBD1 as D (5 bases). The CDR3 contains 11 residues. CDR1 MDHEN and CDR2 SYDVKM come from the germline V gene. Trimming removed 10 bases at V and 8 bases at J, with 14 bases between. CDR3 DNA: TGTGCCACCTTCCTATCAGGGGGCTACACCTTC. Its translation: CATFLSGGYTF.

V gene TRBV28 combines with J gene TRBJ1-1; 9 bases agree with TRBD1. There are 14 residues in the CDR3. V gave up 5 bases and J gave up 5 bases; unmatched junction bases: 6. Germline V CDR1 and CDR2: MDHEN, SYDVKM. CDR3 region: CASSPRQGVTEAFF. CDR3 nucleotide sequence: TGTGCCAGCAGTCCACGACAGGGGGTTACTGAAGCTTTCTTT. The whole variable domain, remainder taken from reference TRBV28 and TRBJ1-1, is DVKVTQSSRYLVKRTGEKVFLECVQDMDHENMFWYRQDPGLGLRLIYFSYDVKMKEKGDIPEGYSVSREKKERFSLILESASTNQTSMYLCASSPRQGVTEAFFGQGTRLTVV.

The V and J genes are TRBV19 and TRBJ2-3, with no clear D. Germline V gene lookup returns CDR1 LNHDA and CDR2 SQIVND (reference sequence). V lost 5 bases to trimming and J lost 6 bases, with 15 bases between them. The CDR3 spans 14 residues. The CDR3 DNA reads TGTGCCAGTAGTTTGGCAGGCCGCCGGGATACGCAGTATTTT. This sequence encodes CASSLAGRRDTQYF. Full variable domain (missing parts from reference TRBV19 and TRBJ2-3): DGGITQSPKYLFRKEGQNVTLSCEQNLNHDAMYWYRQDPGQGLRLIYYSQIVNDFQKGDIAEGYSVSREKKESFPLTVTSAQKNPTAFYLCASSLAGRRDTQYFGPGTRLTVL.

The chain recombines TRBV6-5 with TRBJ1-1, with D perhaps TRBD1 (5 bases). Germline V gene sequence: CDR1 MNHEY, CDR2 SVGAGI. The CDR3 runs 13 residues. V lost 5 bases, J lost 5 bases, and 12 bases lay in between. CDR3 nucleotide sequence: TGTGCCAGCAGTGAAGCTAGGGGTACTGAAGCTTTCTTT. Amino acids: CASSEARGTEAFF.

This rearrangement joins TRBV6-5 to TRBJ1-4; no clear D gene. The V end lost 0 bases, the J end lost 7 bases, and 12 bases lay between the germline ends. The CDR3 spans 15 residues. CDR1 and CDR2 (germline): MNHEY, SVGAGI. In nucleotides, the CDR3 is TGTGCCAGCAGTTACTCGAGAGGAGGAGGTGAAAAACTGTTTTTT. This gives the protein CASSYSRGGGEKLFF.

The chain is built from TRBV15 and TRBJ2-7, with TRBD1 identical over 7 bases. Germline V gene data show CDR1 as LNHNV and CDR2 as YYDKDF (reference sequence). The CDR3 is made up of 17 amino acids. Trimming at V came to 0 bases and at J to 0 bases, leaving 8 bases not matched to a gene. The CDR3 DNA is TGTGCCACCAGCAGAGATTGGAGACAGGGAAGCTCCTACGAGCAGTACTTC. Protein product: CATSRDWRQGSSYEQYF.

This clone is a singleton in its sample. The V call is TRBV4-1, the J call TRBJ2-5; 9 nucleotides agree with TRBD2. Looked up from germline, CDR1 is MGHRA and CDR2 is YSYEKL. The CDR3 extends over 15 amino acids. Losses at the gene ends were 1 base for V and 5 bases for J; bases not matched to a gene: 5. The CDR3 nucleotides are TGCGCCAGCAGCCAAGTAGCGGGAGTAGGTGAGACCCAGTACTTC. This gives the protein CASSQVAGVGETQYF.

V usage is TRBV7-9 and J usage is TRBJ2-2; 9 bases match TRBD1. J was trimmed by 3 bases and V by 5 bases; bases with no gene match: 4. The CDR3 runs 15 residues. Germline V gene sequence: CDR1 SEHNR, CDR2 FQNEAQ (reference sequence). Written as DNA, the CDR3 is TGTGCCAGCAGCCCGGGACAGGGCTACACCGGGGAGCTGTTTTTT. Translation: CASSPGQGYTGELFF.

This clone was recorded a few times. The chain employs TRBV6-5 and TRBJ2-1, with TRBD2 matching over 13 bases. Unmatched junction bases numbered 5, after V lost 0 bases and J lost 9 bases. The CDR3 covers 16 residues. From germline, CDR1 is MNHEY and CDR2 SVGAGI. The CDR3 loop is CASSYSSRTSGSEQFF. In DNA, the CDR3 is TGTGCCAGCAGTTACTCGTCTAGGACTAGCGGGAGTGAGCAGTTCTTC.

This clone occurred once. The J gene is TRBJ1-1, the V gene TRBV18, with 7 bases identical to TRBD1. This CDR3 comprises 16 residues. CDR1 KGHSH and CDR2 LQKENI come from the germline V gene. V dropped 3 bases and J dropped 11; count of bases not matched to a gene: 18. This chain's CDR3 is CASSPASTGTAHGAFF. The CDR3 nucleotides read TGTGCCAGCTCACCCGCTTCGACCGGGACAGCTCATGGCGCTTTCTTT.

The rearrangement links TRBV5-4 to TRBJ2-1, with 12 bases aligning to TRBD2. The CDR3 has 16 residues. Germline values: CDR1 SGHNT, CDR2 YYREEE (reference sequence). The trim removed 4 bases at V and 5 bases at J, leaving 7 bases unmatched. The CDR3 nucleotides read TGTGCCAGCAGCCCGTTAAGACTAGCGGGAGACAATGAGCAGTTCTTC. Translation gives CASSPLRLAGDNEQFF.